Presented here are 2 T cell receptor beta chains from one specimen sequenced in a study of cytomegalovirus exposure and HLA in healthy donors. The primer mix had 60 Vbeta and 13 Jbeta primers. Libraries were prepared by immunoSEQ multiplex PCR; TCRdb keeps only in-frame clonotypes and omits some of them. The sample consists of around 240,000 clones, roughly 80% of them appearing once. The sample was PBMCs. The receptors originated from a middle-aged woman in good health and CMV-seropositive.

The gene calls are TRBV29-1 and TRBJ1-1; 8 positions agree with TRBD1. Germline V lookup: CDR1 SQVTM, CDR2 ANQGSEA. Losses at the gene ends were 6 bases for V and 1 base for J; bases not matched to a gene: 4. The CDR3 runs to 13 residues. CDR3 nucleotides: TGCAGCGTCGGGACAGGCCGGAACACTGAAGCTTTCTTT. Translation: CSVGTGRNTEAFF.

The chain employs TRBV29-1 and TRBJ2-7, with 10 bases identical to TRBD1. Germline loops: CDR1 SQVTM, CDR2 ANQGSEA. There are 13 residues in the CDR3. The junction had 3 bases not matched to a gene; V was cut back by 5 bases and J by 2 bases. CDR3 sequence reads: CSVRGTGAYEQYF. The CDR3 DNA is TGCAGCGTTAGGGGGACAGGGGCCTACGAGCAGTACTTC.